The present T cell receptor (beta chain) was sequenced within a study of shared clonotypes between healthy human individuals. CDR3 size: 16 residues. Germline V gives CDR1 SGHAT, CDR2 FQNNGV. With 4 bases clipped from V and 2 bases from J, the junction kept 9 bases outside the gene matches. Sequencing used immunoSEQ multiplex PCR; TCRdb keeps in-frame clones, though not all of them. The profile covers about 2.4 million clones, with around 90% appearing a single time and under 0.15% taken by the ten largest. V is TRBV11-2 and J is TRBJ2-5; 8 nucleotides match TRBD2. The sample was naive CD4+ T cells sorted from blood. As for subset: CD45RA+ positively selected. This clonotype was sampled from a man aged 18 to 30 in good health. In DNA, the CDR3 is TGTGCCAGCAGCTCTCGAGCGGGAGTAGGGCAAGAGACCCAGTACTTC. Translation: CASSSRAGVGQETQYF. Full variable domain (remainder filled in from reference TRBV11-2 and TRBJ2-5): EAGVAQSPRYKIIEKRQSVAFWCNPISGHATLYWYQQILGQGPKLLIQFQNNGVVDDSQLPKDRFSAERLKGVDSTLKIQPAKLEDSAVYLCASSSRAGVGQETQYFGPGTRLLVL.